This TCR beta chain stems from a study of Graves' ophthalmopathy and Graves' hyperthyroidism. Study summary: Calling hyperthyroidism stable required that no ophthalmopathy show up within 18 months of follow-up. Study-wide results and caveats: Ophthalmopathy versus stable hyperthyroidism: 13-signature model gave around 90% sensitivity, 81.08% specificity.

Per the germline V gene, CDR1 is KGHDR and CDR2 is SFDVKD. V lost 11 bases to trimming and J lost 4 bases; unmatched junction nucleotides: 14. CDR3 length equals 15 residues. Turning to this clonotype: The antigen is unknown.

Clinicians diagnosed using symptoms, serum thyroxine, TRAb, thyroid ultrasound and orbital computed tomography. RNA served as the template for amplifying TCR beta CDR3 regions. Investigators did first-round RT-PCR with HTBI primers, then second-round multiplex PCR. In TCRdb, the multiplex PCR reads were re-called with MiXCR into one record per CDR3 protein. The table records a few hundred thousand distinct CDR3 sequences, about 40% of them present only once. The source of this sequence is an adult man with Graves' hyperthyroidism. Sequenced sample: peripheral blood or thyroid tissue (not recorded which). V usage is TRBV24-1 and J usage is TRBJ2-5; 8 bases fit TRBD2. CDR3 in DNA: TGTGCCAGCAGACCCGGGGGGGCATGGGGAGAGACCCAGTACTTC. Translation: CASRPGGAWGETQYF.